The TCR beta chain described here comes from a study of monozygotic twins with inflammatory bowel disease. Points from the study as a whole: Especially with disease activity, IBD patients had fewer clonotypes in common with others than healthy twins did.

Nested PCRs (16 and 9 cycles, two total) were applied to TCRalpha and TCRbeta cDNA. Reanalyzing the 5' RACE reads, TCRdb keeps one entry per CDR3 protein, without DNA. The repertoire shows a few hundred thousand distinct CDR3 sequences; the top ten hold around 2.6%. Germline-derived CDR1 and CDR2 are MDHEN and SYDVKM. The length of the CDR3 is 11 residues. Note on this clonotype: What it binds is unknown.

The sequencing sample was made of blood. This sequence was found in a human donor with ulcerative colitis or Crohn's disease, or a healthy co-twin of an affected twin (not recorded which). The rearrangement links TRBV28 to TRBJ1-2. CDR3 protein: CASSRIGGYTF.